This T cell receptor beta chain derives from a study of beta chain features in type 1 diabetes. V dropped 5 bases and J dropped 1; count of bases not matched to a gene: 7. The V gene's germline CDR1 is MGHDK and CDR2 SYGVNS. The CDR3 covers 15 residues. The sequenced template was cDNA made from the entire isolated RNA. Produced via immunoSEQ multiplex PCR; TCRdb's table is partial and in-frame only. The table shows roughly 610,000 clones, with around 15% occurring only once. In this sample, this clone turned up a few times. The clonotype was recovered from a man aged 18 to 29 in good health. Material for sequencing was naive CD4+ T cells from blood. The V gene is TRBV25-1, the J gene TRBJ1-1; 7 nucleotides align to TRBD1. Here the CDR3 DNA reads TGTGCCAGCAGTTCGATACAGGGGCAGAACACTGAAGCTTTCTTT. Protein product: CASSSIQGQNTEAFF.